These T cell receptor beta chains were read from a single sample in a study of cytomegalovirus exposure and HLA in healthy donors. The protocol was immunoSEQ multiplex PCR, while the TCRdb copy is restricted to in-frame clones and leaves out a portion. The data contain 150,000 to 200,000 clones, 70% to 90% of them seen just once; the ten biggest clones take up roughly 9.3%. Sequenced material: PBMCs. The receptors were sampled from a man younger than 35 in good health and CMV-seropositive. The CDR3 runs from the conserved cysteine through the conserved F or W. A D gene is named only where the DNA matches it firmly. Clone size is given for some rows only: seen once, a few or many times, or a class if the clone is expanded.

>TRBD1|TRBJ1-2|-|TRBV5-1
CASSPGQGHGYTF
TGCGCCAGCAGCCCGGGACAGGGGCATGGCTACACCTTC
>-|TRBJ1-1|few|TRBV6-1
CASSLDTYTEAFF
TGTGCCAGCAGTCTCGACACCTACACTGAAGCTTTCTTT
>TRBD1|TRBJ2-1|-|TRBV6-1
CATKRTGGGEQFF
TGTGCCACGAAACGGACAGGGGGCGGGGAGCAGTTCTTC
>TRBD1|TRBJ2-1|-|TRBV5-1
CASSRDRGRSYNEQFF
TGCGCCAGCAGCCGAGACAGGGGCCGATCCTACAATGAGCAGTTCTTC
>-|TRBJ1-2|-|TRBV7-6
CASSLKVPGNYGYTF
TGTGCCAGCAGCTTAAAAGTCCCGGGAAACTATGGCTACACCTTC
>-|TRBJ1-1|-|TRBV6-1
CASRKETANTEAFF
TGTGCCAGCAGGAAAGAGACAGCGAACACTGAAGCTTTCTTT
>-|TRBJ1-4|-|TRBV27
CASRSLGATNEKLFF
TGTGCCAGCCGTTCTCTCGGGGCAACTAATGAAAAACTGTTTTTT
>-|TRBJ1-1|-|TRBV5-4
CASSLGSGGDTEAFF
TGTGCCAGCAGCTTGGGTTCGGGAGGGGACACTGAAGCTTTCTTT
>-|TRBJ1-2|-|TRBV7-9
CASSTLSRESYGYTF
TGTGCCAGCAGCACCCTCTCACGGGAGAGCTATGGCTACACCTTC
>-|TRBJ2-7|-|TRBV4-1
CASSQEYTYEQYF
TGCGCCAGCAGCCAAGAGTACACCTACGAGCAGTACTTC
>-|TRBJ2-1|-|TRBV5-5
CASSFWGIHEQFF
TGTGCCAGCAGCTTTTGGGGCATCCATGAGCAGTTCTTC
>-|TRBJ2-2|-|TRBV25-1
CASSDPSGEVKLFF
TGTGCCAGCAGTGACCCCTCAGGGGAAGTGAAGCTGTTTTTT
>-|TRBJ2-7|-|TRBV11-2
CASSLPKNGQQYEQYF
TGTGCCAGCAGCTTACCGAAAAACGGACAGCAATACGAGCAGTACTTC
>-|TRBJ2-7|-|TRBV25-1
CASSEPGRRIHEQYF
TGTGCCAGCAGTGAGCCAGGGAGGAGAATTCACGAGCAGTACTTC
>-|TRBJ2-5|-|TRBV19
CASSILHGGRAQETQYF
TGTGCCAGTAGTATACTTCACGGGGGGCGGGCACAAGAGACCCAGTACTTC
>-|TRBJ1-5|-|TRBV7-8
CASSLARQKTNQPQHF
TGTGCCAGCAGCTTAGCGCGGCAGAAAACAAATCAGCCCCAGCATTTT
>-|TRBJ1-1|-|TRBV5-1
CASSLAGDSPMRAFF
TGCGCCAGCAGCTTGGCCGGAGACTCACCAATGCGGGCTTTCTTT
>-|TRBJ2-3|-|TRBV5-8
CASREGGGTDTQYF
TGTGCCAGCAGGGAGGGCGGGGGCACAGATACGCAGTATTTT
>-|TRBJ1-1|-|TRBV7-9
CSSSLIFQKAFF
TGTTCCAGCAGCTTAATCTTCCAGAAAGCTTTCTTT
>-|TRBJ1-3|-|TRBV21-1
CASKGPRSGNTIYF
TGTGCCAGCAAGGGGCCGCGCTCTGGAAACACCATATATTTT
>TRBD2|TRBJ2-5|-|TRBV11-3
CASSRGGGLGETQYF
TGTGCCAGCAGCCGTGGCGGGGGGCTGGGAGAGACCCAGTACTTC
>TRBD1|TRBJ1-4|-|TRBV19
CASSLDRGMDEKLFF
TGTGCCAGTAGTCTCGACAGGGGTATGGATGAAAAACTGTTTTTT
>-|TRBJ1-1|-|TRBV28
CASSSLRLEAFF
TGTGCCAGCAGTTCCCTGAGACTTGAAGCTTTCTTT
>-|TRBJ2-1|-|TRBV2
CASRPEAAPYNEQFF
TGTGCCAGCAGGCCTGAGGCGGCTCCTTACAATGAGCAGTTCTTC
>-|TRBJ2-5|-|TRBV9
CASSAPLDSQETQYF
TGTGCCAGCAGCGCCCCTCTCGACAGCCAAGAGACCCAGTACTTC
>-|TRBJ2-3|-|TRBV4-3
CASSQQPGGRADTQYF
TGCGCCAGCAGCCAACAACCCGGGGGTAGGGCAGATACGCAGTATTTT
>TRBD1|TRBJ1-3|-|TRBV6-5
CASSLDRFGNTIYF
TGTGCCAGCAGTTTGGACAGGTTTGGAAACACCATATATTTT
>-|TRBJ1-1|-|TRBV5-5
CASSLVGVAFF
TGTGCCAGCAGCTTGGTCGGGGTAGCTTTCTTT
>TRBD1|TRBJ2-7|once|TRBV9
CASSTRDSSYEQYF
TGTGCCAGCAGCACCCGGGACAGCTCCTACGAGCAGTACTTC
>TRBD1|TRBJ1-1|once|TRBV4-1
CASSHTGGGTEAFF
TGCGCCAGCAGCCACACAGGGGGGGGAACTGAAGCTTTCTTT
>TRBD1|TRBJ2-7|once|TRBV7-6
CASSLNRGSSYEQYF
TGTGCCAGCAGCTTAAACAGGGGGTCCTCCTACGAGCAGTACTTC
>-|TRBJ1-5|-|TRBV7-7
CASSLGRGADNQPQHF
TGTGCCAGCAGCTTAGGACGTGGGGCCGACAATCAGCCCCAGCATTTT
>-|TRBJ1-2|-|TRBV30
CAWSGPPDHF
TGTGCCTGGAGTGGGCCCCCTGATCATTTC
>TRBD1|TRBJ1-5|few|TRBV19
CASRNNRGPGNQPQHF
TGTGCCAGTAGGAACAACAGGGGGCCTGGCAATCAGCCCCAGCATTTT
>-|TRBJ2-6|once|TRBV10-3
CAISEQVSGANVLTF
TGTGCCATCAGCGAACAGGTCTCTGGGGCCAACGTCCTGACTTTC
>TRBD1|TRBJ2-7|-|TRBV5-1
CASSLGEDRGLYEQYF
TGCGCCAGCAGCTTGGGGGAGGACAGGGGGCTTTACGAGCAGTACTTC
>-|TRBJ2-7|-|TRBV6-5
CASSQGPHEQYF
TGTGCCAGCAGTCAGGGTCCCCACGAGCAGTACTTC
>-|TRBJ2-1|-|TRBV19
CASRVRAGYNEQFF
TGTGCCAGTAGGGTGCGGGCAGGCTACAATGAGCAGTTCTTC
>-|TRBJ1-4|-|TRBV9
CASSVTGNEKLFF
TGTGCCAGCAGCGTAACAGGGAATGAAAAACTGTTTTTT
>-|TRBJ1-4|-|TRBV7-9
CASTNRETNEKLFF
TGTGCCAGCACGAACAGGGAGACTAATGAAAAACTGTTTTTT
>-|TRBJ2-7|-|TRBV7-2
CASSLIGAHEQYF
TGTGCCAGCAGCTTGATTGGGGCCCACGAGCAGTACTTC
>TRBD2|TRBJ2-7|-|TRBV6-6
CASAGGYEQYF
TGTGCCAGCGCGGGGGGCTACGAGCAGTACTTC
>TRBD1|TRBJ1-1|-|TRBV2
CASSESGQDMNTEAFF
TGTGCCAGCAGTGAATCGGGACAGGATATGAACACTGAAGCTTTCTTT
>-|TRBJ1-6|-|TRBV7-2
CASSFLTGFRSYNSPLHF
TGTGCCAGCAGCTTTCTAACAGGTTTTCGCTCCTATAATTCACCCCTCCACTTT
>TRBD1|TRBJ1-5|few|TRBV6-4
CASRRQGANQPQHF
TGTGCCAGCAGGCGACAGGGGGCCAATCAGCCCCAGCATTTT
>TRBD1|TRBJ1-5|-|TRBV10-2
CARKTGQGKRGNQPQHF
TGCGCCAGAAAAACCGGACAGGGTAAAAGGGGCAATCAGCCCCAGCATTTT
>-|TRBJ1-3|-|TRBV13
CASSSRASGNTIYF
TGTGCCAGCAGCTCCAGGGCCTCTGGAAACACCATATATTTT
>TRBD1|TRBJ1-4|-|TRBV5-1
CASSRPGQDLATNEKLFF
TGCGCCAGCAGCAGACCGGGACAGGACCTTGCAACTAATGAAAAACTGTTTTTT
>TRBD1|TRBJ1-5|once|TRBV19
CATTGGNQPQHF
TGTGCCACGACAGGGGGGAATCAGCCCCAGCATTTT